A selection of T cell receptor beta chains follows, all from one sample in a study of CD8 T cells in Susac syndrome. TCRdb fed the immunoSEQ multiplex PCR reads into MiXCR, producing one record per CDR3 protein. The sample has under 300,000 distinct CDR3 sequences; 96% are singletons. The source material was CD4+ T cells from PBMCs. The receptor set was obtained from a human donor with Susac syndrome. The CDR3 runs from the conserved cysteine through the conserved F or W. The order of the fields is J gene, V gene, clone size, D gene, CDR3 protein, CDR3 DNA. The D gene is left open where the match is weak. Rows give clone size only sometimes, using once, few, many, or a class for an expanded clone.

j_gene: TRBJ2-7
v_gene: TRBV29-1
abundance: .
d_gene: TRBD1
CDR3aa: CSAGGGQGAYEQYF
CDR3nt: TGCAGCGCTGGAGGGGGACAGGGCGCCTACGAGCAGTACTTC

j_gene: TRBJ1-2
v_gene: TRBV7-8
abundance: .
d_gene: .
CDR3aa: CASSAEGSSRGYGYTF
CDR3nt: TGTGCCAGCAGCGCAGAGGGGTCCTCTCGGGGCTATGGCTACACCTTC

j_gene: TRBJ2-7
v_gene: TRBV28
abundance: .
d_gene: .
CDR3aa: CASTSPSGSHYEQYF
CDR3nt: TGTGCCAGCACCTCCCCATCCGGGAGCCACTACGAGCAGTACTTC

j_gene: TRBJ1-4
v_gene: TRBV7-9
abundance: .
d_gene: .
CDR3aa: CASSLGWSNQNEKLFF
CDR3nt: TGTGCCAGCAGCTTAGGATGGAGTAACCAAAATGAAAAACTGTTTTTT

j_gene: TRBJ2-7
v_gene: TRBV9
abundance: .
d_gene: TRBD2
CDR3aa: CASSGTSGSGEQYF
CDR3nt: TGTGCCAGCAGTGGGACTAGCGGGAGCGGCGAGCAGTACTTC

j_gene: TRBJ2-7
v_gene: TRBV5-6
abundance: .
d_gene: TRBD1
CDR3aa: CASSGDRDYEQYF
CDR3nt: TGTGCCAGCAGCGGGGACAGGGATTACGAGCAGTACTTC

j_gene: TRBJ1-5
v_gene: TRBV12-3/TRBV12-4
abundance: once
d_gene: .
CDR3aa: CASSQGMNQPQHF
CDR3nt: TGTGCCAGCAGTCAGGGAATGAATCAGCCCCAGCATTTT

j_gene: TRBJ2-4
v_gene: TRBV14
abundance: .
d_gene: .
CDR3aa: CASSLNNLAKNIQYF
CDR3nt: TGTGCCAGCAGCTTGAACAACCTAGCCAAAAACATTCAGTACTTC

j_gene: TRBJ2-1
v_gene: TRBV5-1
abundance: .
d_gene: .
CDR3aa: CASSLSSAGGNEQFF
CDR3nt: TGCGCCAGCAGCTTGTCTAGTGCAGGGGGGAATGAGCAGTTCTTC

j_gene: TRBJ2-7
v_gene: TRBV28
abundance: .
d_gene: TRBD2
CDR3aa: CASSTPGLVHEQYF
CDR3nt: TGTGCCAGCAGTACACCGGGACTAGTCCACGAGCAGTACTTC

j_gene: TRBJ2-7
v_gene: TRBV12-3/TRBV12-4
abundance: .
d_gene: .
CDR3aa: CASSRYVGRAHEQYF
CDR3nt: TGTGCCAGCAGCCGTTACGTGGGGAGAGCACACGAGCAGTACTTC

j_gene: TRBJ2-7
v_gene: TRBV5-1
abundance: .
d_gene: .
CDR3aa: CASSLRAPYEQYF
CDR3nt: TGCGCCAGCAGCCTACGAGCACCCTACGAGCAGTACTTC

j_gene: TRBJ1-3
v_gene: TRBV7-3
abundance: .
d_gene: .
CDR3aa: CASSPNGSGAGNTIYF
CDR3nt: TGTGCCAGCAGCCCAAATGGATCGGGGGCTGGAAACACCATATATTTT

j_gene: TRBJ1-5
v_gene: TRBV5-1
abundance: .
d_gene: .
CDR3aa: CASSSYSDNQPQHF
CDR3nt: TGCGCCAGCAGCTCGTACAGCGATAATCAGCCCCAGCATTTT

j_gene: TRBJ2-5
v_gene: TRBV12-3/TRBV12-4
abundance: .
d_gene: .
CDR3aa: CASNLGATQYF
CDR3nt: TGTGCCAGCAACTTGGGTGCGACCCAGTACTTC

j_gene: TRBJ2-2
v_gene: TRBV20-1
abundance: once
d_gene: .
CDR3aa: CSARLSATGELFF
CDR3nt: TGCAGTGCTAGACTTTCGGCGACCGGGGAGCTGTTTTTT

j_gene: TRBJ1-5
v_gene: TRBV11-2
abundance: .
d_gene: .
CDR3aa: CASTLNQPQHF
CDR3nt: TGTGCCAGCACTCTCAATCAGCCCCAGCATTTT

j_gene: TRBJ1-2
v_gene: TRBV29-1
abundance: .
d_gene: TRBD1
CDR3aa: CSVDSTGNGYTF
CDR3nt: TGCAGCGTTGACTCGACAGGGAACGGCTACACCTTC

j_gene: TRBJ2-5
v_gene: TRBV25-1
abundance: .
d_gene: TRBD1
CDR3aa: CASSAQGTETQYF
CDR3nt: TGTGCCAGCAGTGCACAGGGGACGGAGACCCAGTACTTC

j_gene: TRBJ1-4
v_gene: TRBV20-1
abundance: .
d_gene: .
CDR3aa: CSAKEPDKLFF
CDR3nt: TGCAGTGCTAAAGAGCCCGACAAACTGTTTTTT

j_gene: TRBJ2-7
v_gene: TRBV3-1
abundance: .
d_gene: .
CDR3aa: CASSQSEAYEQYF
CDR3nt: TGTGCCAGCAGCCAATCCGAGGCCTACGAGCAGTACTTC

j_gene: TRBJ1-5
v_gene: TRBV23-1
abundance: .
d_gene: .
CDR3aa: CASLKGRGWDQPQHF
CDR3nt: TGCGCCAGCTTAAAGGGCAGGGGTTGGGATCAGCCCCAGCATTTT

j_gene: TRBJ1-1
v_gene: TRBV9
abundance: once
d_gene: .
CDR3aa: CASSPRDGENTEAFF
CDR3nt: TGTGCCAGCAGCCCCAGGGACGGGGAGAACACTGAAGCTTTCTTT

j_gene: TRBJ2-5
v_gene: TRBV11-2
abundance: .
d_gene: .
CDR3aa: CASCLRETQYF
CDR3nt: TGTGCCAGCTGTTTGCGGGAGACCCAGTACTTC

j_gene: TRBJ1-5
v_gene: TRBV19
abundance: .
d_gene: .
CDR3aa: CASSIHQPQHF
CDR3nt: TGTGCCAGTAGTATCCATCAGCCCCAGCATTTT

j_gene: TRBJ1-1
v_gene: TRBV7-9
abundance: .
d_gene: .
CDR3aa: CASSRDLEAFF
CDR3nt: TGTGCCAGCAGCCGGGACCTAGAAGCTTTCTTT

j_gene: TRBJ1-2
v_gene: TRBV3-1
abundance: once
d_gene: TRBD1
CDR3aa: CASSPGTGTDGYTF
CDR3nt: TGTGCCAGCAGCCCAGGGACAGGGACGGATGGCTACACCTTC

j_gene: TRBJ1-1
v_gene: TRBV11-3
abundance: .
d_gene: .
CDR3aa: CASSPVRNTEAFF
CDR3nt: TGTGCCAGCAGTCCGGTGAGAAACACTGAAGCTTTCTTT

j_gene: TRBJ2-5
v_gene: TRBV24-1
abundance: .
d_gene: TRBD1
CDR3aa: CATSDQGQGAGETQYF
CDR3nt: TGTGCCACCAGTGACCAGGGACAGGGCGCTGGAGAGACCCAGTACTTC

j_gene: TRBJ2-5
v_gene: TRBV7-9
abundance: .
d_gene: .
CDR3aa: CASTRLPSETQYF
CDR3nt: TGTGCCAGCACCCGCCTCCCCAGTGAGACCCAGTACTTC

j_gene: TRBJ1-2
v_gene: TRBV29-1
abundance: .
d_gene: TRBD1
CDR3aa: CSVGDSANYGYTF
CDR3nt: TGCAGCGTCGGGGACAGTGCAAACTATGGCTACACCTTC

j_gene: TRBJ1-2
v_gene: TRBV28
abundance: .
d_gene: .
CDR3aa: CASSTFLGEEAGYTF
CDR3nt: TGTGCCAGCAGTACTTTCCTCGGGGAGGAGGCTGGCTACACCTTC

j_gene: TRBJ2-5
v_gene: TRBV25-1
abundance: once
d_gene: .
CDR3aa: CASSEGLTRGQETQYF
CDR3nt: TGTGCCAGCAGTGAAGGGCTGACTCGTGGTCAAGAGACCCAGTACTTC

j_gene: TRBJ2-5
v_gene: TRBV7-9
abundance: .
d_gene: .
CDR3aa: CASSLWPAETQYF
CDR3nt: TGTGCCAGCAGCCTCTGGCCCGCGGAGACCCAGTACTTC

j_gene: TRBJ2-3
v_gene: TRBV7-3
abundance: .
d_gene: TRBD2
CDR3aa: CASSLGTSGFSTDTQYF
CDR3nt: TGTGCCAGCAGCTTAGGCACTAGCGGGTTCAGCACAGATACGCAGTATTTT

j_gene: TRBJ1-2
v_gene: TRBV27
abundance: once
d_gene: .
CDR3aa: CASRAGLSPHGYTF
CDR3nt: TGTGCCAGCAGGGCGGGTCTCTCTCCGCATGGCTACACCTTC

j_gene: TRBJ2-6
v_gene: TRBV12-5
abundance: .
d_gene: TRBD1
CDR3aa: CASGFPSRGRSGANVLTF
CDR3nt: TGTGCTAGTGGTTTCCCGTCCAGGGGGCGGTCGGGGGCCAACGTCCTGACTTTC

j_gene: TRBJ1-2
v_gene: TRBV27
abundance: .
d_gene: .
CDR3aa: CASSLSSSSRGLQISGYTF
CDR3nt: TGTGCCAGCAGTTTATCGTCATCGTCCCGCGGACTGCAGATTTCTGGCTACACCTTC

j_gene: TRBJ2-4
v_gene: TRBV7-9
abundance: .
d_gene: .
CDR3aa: CASSSSTNIQYF
CDR3nt: TGTGCCAGCAGCTCGAGCACAAACATTCAGTACTTC

j_gene: TRBJ1-5
v_gene: TRBV7-9
abundance: .
d_gene: .
CDR3aa: CASSLEGSQPQHF
CDR3nt: TGTGCCAGCAGCTTAGAAGGGTCCCAGCCCCAGCATTTT

j_gene: TRBJ2-7
v_gene: TRBV7-8
abundance: .
d_gene: .
CDR3aa: CASSLEMGVAYEQYF
CDR3nt: TGTGCCAGCAGCTTAGAAATGGGGGTAGCCTACGAGCAGTACTTC

j_gene: TRBJ1-2
v_gene: TRBV4-1
abundance: once
d_gene: TRBD1
CDR3aa: CASSLGTGGAYGYTF
CDR3nt: TGCGCCAGCAGCCTTGGGACAGGGGGCGCGTATGGCTACACCTTC

j_gene: TRBJ2-4
v_gene: TRBV16
abundance: .
d_gene: TRBD1
CDR3aa: CASSQWDREDIQYF
CDR3nt: TGTGCCAGCAGCCAATGGGACAGGGAGGACATTCAGTACTTC

j_gene: TRBJ1-1
v_gene: TRBV3-1
abundance: .
d_gene: TRBD1
CDR3aa: CASSQRQGGGNTEAFF
CDR3nt: TGTGCCAGCAGCCAGAGACAGGGAGGGGGTAACACTGAAGCTTTCTTT

j_gene: TRBJ2-7
v_gene: TRBV15
abundance: .
d_gene: .
CDR3aa: CATSRTNRVLVLDEQYF
CDR3nt: TGTGCCACCAGCAGAACCAACAGGGTTCTAGTTTTGGACGAGCAGTACTTC

j_gene: TRBJ1-1
v_gene: TRBV7-3
abundance: .
d_gene: .
CDR3aa: CASSFLPRGDKNTEAFF
CDR3nt: TGTGCCAGCAGCTTTCTTCCGCGGGGAGACAAAAACACTGAAGCTTTCTTT

j_gene: TRBJ2-1
v_gene: TRBV20-1
abundance: .
d_gene: .
CDR3aa: CSARERRSSYNEQFF
CDR3nt: TGCAGTGCTAGAGAGCGGAGGAGCTCCTACAATGAGCAGTTCTTC

j_gene: TRBJ2-1
v_gene: TRBV30
abundance: .
d_gene: .
CDR3aa: CAWSRPPYNEQFF
CDR3nt: TGTGCCTGGAGTAGGCCGCCCTACAATGAGCAGTTCTTC

j_gene: TRBJ2-4
v_gene: TRBV24-1
abundance: .
d_gene: .
CDR3aa: CATSPNDLAKNIQYF
CDR3nt: TGTGCCACCAGTCCCAACGACCTAGCCAAAAACATTCAGTACTTC

j_gene: TRBJ1-5
v_gene: TRBV6-5
abundance: .
d_gene: .
CDR3aa: CASSYGSGDNQPQHF
CDR3nt: TGTGCCAGCAGTTACGGGTCGGGGGACAATCAGCCCCAGCATTTT

j_gene: TRBJ1-1
v_gene: TRBV5-1
abundance: .
d_gene: .
CDR3aa: CASSPGTPTEAFF
CDR3nt: TGCGCCAGCAGCCCCGGGACTCCCACTGAAGCTTTCTTT

j_gene: TRBJ2-1
v_gene: TRBV24-1
abundance: .
d_gene: .
CDR3aa: CATSDSGTLYNEQFF
CDR3nt: TGTGCCACCAGTGACTCCGGGACGCTGTACAATGAGCAGTTCTTC

j_gene: TRBJ2-7
v_gene: TRBV6-6
abundance: .
d_gene: TRBD1
CDR3aa: CASSYSRGQGSYEQYF
CDR3nt: TGTGCCAGCAGTTACTCGCGGGGACAGGGCTCCTACGAGCAGTACTTC

j_gene: TRBJ2-3
v_gene: TRBV7-2
abundance: once
d_gene: TRBD2
CDR3aa: CASSPSGLAFLTDTQYF
CDR3nt: TGTGCCAGCAGCCCCTCCGGACTAGCGTTCCTCACAGATACGCAGTATTTT